This T cell receptor (beta chain) was found in a study of cytomegalovirus exposure and HLA in healthy donors. Looking at the study overall: Ancestry clustering placed 70% to 90% of over 300 genotyped donors in the Caucasian-associated cluster. Study results and limitations: Usually a TCR sequence was rare, but some public TCRs were found in many donors.

V lost 3 bases, J lost 7 bases, and 9 bases lay in between. Germline V gives CDR1 SGHAT, CDR2 FQNNGV. The CDR3 is 13 residues long. Healthy people donating bone marrow made up the donors. PCR amplification relied on 60 Vbeta primers (plus 13 Jbeta primers). As processed by the authors: The authors later counted approximately 80 million unique TCR beta chains, some 12 million of them shared. Data came from immunoSEQ multiplex PCR; TCRdb stores just in-frame clones and leaves some out. For V, J and clone size, that table is used; D and trimming come from the DNA. The top ten hold less than 1.5% of the sample, which has 150,000 to 200,000 clones, 77% seen once. On this clone itself: The antigen remains unidentified.

The TCR originated in a woman in her 30s in good health and CMV-seropositive. This rearrangement joins TRBV11-2 to TRBJ2-2; D gene uncertain. Material: PBMCs. The CDR3 coding sequence is TGTGCCAGCAGCTTCGGGTCTGGCGGGGAGCTGTTTTTT. This encodes CASSFGSGGELFF. Based on the CDR3 plus reference TRBV11-2 and TRBJ2-2, the full variable domain is EAGVAQSPRYKIIEKRQSVAFWCNPISGHATLYWYQQILGQGPKLLIQFQNNGVVDDSQLPKDRFSAERLKGVDSTLKIQPAKLEDSAVYLCASSFGSGGELFFGEGSRLTVL.